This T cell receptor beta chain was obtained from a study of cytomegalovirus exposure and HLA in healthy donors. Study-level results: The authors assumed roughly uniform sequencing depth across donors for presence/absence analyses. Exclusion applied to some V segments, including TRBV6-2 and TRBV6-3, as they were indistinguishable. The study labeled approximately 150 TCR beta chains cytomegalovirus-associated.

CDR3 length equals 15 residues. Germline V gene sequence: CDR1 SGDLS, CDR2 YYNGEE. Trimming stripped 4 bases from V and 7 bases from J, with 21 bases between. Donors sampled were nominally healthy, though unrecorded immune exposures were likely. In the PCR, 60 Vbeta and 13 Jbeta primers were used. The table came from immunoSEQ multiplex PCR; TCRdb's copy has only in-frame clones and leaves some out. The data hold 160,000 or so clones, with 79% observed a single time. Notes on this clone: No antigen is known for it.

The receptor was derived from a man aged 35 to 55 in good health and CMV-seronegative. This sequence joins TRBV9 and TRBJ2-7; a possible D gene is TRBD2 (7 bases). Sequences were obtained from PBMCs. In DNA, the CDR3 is TGTGCCAGCAGCCCCGAAGCGGGACACCTGGGGGAGCAGTACTTC. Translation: CASSPEAGHLGEQYF.